Sequencing of this T cell receptor (beta chain) was carried out in a study of blood T cell repertoires in COVID-19. Study at large: Whether acute or convalescent, the COVID-19 samples came from the United States, Italy and Spain.

Self-reported history from a screening survey and questionnaire set each donor's cohort. The method was immunoSEQ multiplex PCR; TCRdb's version includes in-frame clones alone and lacks a portion of them. The table has a few hundred thousand clones, roughly 91% seen once. CDR1 is SNHLY and CDR2 is FYNNEI in the germline V gene. V shed 8 bases and J shed 4 bases, with 18 bases lying between them. This CDR3 is 14 amino acids long. V gene TRBV2 combines with J gene TRBJ2-7, with D maybe TRBD1 (5 bases). The receptor's source is a woman aged 30 to 39 who had recovered from COVID-19. Input material: PBMCs or T cells enriched from blood (not recorded which). CDR3 residues: CASFLIRGIYEQYF. The CDR3 DNA reads as TGTGCCAGCTTCTTAATTAGGGGAATTTACGAGCAGTACTTC.